This T cell receptor (beta chain) was recorded in a study of regulatory T cells in long-lasting Graves disease. With iRepertoire HTBI primers and Arm-PCR of CDR3 regions, TCR beta libraries were built. TCRdb processed the multiplex PCR reads anew with MiXCR; each CDR3 protein has one entry. Counted here are approximately 440,000 distinct CDR3 sequences, around 15% occurring once; the ten biggest clones make up 9% to 15%. This clonotype showed up just a few times. Time point reported: newly diagnosed GD, antithyroid drugs for less than 3 months. PBMC-extracted RNA yielded the TCR library. Peripheral blood, at 8.5 to 9 milliliters, went into EDTA tubes. This sample was also put to use in a study of T cells in Graves' hyperthyroidism and ophthalmopathy.

This receptor was identified in a man between 35 and 55 years old with Graves disease. The sequenced sample was peripheral blood mononuclear cells (PBMCs), obtained at new diagnosis, from a patient treated with antithyroid drugs.

CDR3 region: CASSPSGTNEKLFF. The CDR3 nucleotides read TGTGCCAGCTCACCATCAGGGACTAATGAAAAACTGTTTTTT. The gene calls are TRBV18 and TRBJ1-4; TRBD1 might be the D (5 bases). The V end lost 2 bases, the J end lost 2 bases, and 6 bases lay between the germline ends. The germline gives CDR1 KGHSH, CDR2 LQKENI. This CDR3 comprises 14 residues.